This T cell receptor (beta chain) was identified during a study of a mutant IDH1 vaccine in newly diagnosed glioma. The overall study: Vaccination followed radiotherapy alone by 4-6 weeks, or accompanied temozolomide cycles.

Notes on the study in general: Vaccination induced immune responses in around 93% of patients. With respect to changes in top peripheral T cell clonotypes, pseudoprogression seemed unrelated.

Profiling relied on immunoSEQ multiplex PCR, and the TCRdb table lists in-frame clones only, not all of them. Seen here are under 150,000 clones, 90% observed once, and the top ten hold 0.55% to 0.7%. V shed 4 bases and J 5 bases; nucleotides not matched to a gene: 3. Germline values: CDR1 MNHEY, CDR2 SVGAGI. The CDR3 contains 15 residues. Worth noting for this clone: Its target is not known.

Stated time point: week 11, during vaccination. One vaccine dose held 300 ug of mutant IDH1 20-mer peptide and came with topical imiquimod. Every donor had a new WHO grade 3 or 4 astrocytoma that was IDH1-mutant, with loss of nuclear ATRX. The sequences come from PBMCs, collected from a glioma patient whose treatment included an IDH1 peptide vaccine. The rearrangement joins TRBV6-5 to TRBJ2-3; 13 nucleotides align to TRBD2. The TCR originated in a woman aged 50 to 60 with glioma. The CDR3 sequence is CASSSLAGGQDTQYF. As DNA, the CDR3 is TGTGCCAGCAGTTCACTAGCGGGAGGGCAAGATACGCAGTATTTT.